This paragraph reports one T cell receptor (beta chain). Antigen: not known. The data stem from a study of cytomegalovirus exposure and HLA in healthy donors. Points from the study as a whole: In vitro work confirmed that three CMV-associated chains recognize CMV antigens.

CDR1 is KGHSH, CDR2 LQKENI, per germline. Trimming cost V 3 bases and J 5 bases, with 14 bases left between them. This CDR3 region has 15 residues. Method: immunoSEQ multiplex PCR; TCRdb's copy keeps in-frame clones and lacks some. The repertoire holds 200,000 to 250,000 clones, with over 70% as singletons. The specimen was PBMCs. The chain recombines TRBV18 with TRBJ1-3; D gene unclear. This TCR came from a woman in her 30s in good health and CMV-seropositive. The CDR3 reads CASSPSGGNRNTIYF. For the CDR3, the DNA is TGTGCCAGCTCACCCTCGGGAGGGAACAGAAACACCATATATTTT.